What follows are 17 T cell receptor beta chains derived from one specimen sequenced in a study of shared clonotypes between healthy human individuals. The method was immunoSEQ multiplex PCR; TCRdb's version includes in-frame clones alone and lacks a portion of them. The sample lists 730,000 or so clones, around 72% occurring once. The sequenced material came from memory CD4+ T cells sorted from blood. Described subset: CD45RA-negative fraction. The origin of the receptors is a woman aged 25 to 39 in good health.

The rearrangement uses TRBV29-1 and TRBJ2-3, with 8 bases aligning to TRBD2. CDR1 is SQVTM and CDR2 is ANQGSEA in the germline V gene. The V gene end was trimmed by 4 bases and the J gene end by 1 base; junction bases not matched to a gene: 4. This CDR3 has 14 residues. CDR3 DNA sequence: TGCAGCGTTGGGGCGGGAGGAGGCACAGATACGCAGTATTTT. Translated, it gives CSVGAGGGTDTQYF.

The chain links TRBV7-9 to TRBJ1-4; D might be TRBD1 (6 bases). Germline assignment: CDR1 SEHNR and CDR2 FQNEAQ (reference sequence). V was cut by 1 base and J by 8 bases, with 20 bases left in between. This CDR3 comprises 17 residues. The CDR3 here is CASSLGRRGGTREKLFF. CDR3 bases: TGTGCCAGCAGCTTAGGCCGACGAGGGGGAACTAGGGAAAAACTGTTTTTT.

Only a few counts were recorded for this clone. V is TRBV10-2 and J is TRBJ2-1; TRBD2 matches 8 bases. Germline V CDR1 and CDR2: WSHSY, SAAADI. V gave up 4 bases and J gave up 6 bases; unmatched junction bases: 8. CDR3 length equals 15 residues. The CDR3 DNA follows: TGCGCCAGCAGTGGGAGCGGGGGTGGACTCAATGAGCAGTTCTTC. This gives the protein CASSGSGGGLNEQFF.

This clone occurred many times. The chain uses TRBV29-1 and TRBJ2-2; possible D gene TRBD1, 5 bases. V was cut by 7 bases and J by 5 bases, with 14 bases left in between. Germline lookup yields CDR1 SQVTM and CDR2 ANQGSEA. CDR3 size: 13 residues. The CDR3 here is CSGTLYDTGELFF. For the CDR3, the DNA is TGCAGCGGGACACTTTATGATACCGGGGAGCTGTTTTTT.

CDR3 sequence: CASSRTSFSYEQYF. The CDR3 DNA reads TGTGCCAGCAGTAGGACTAGCTTCTCCTACGAGCAGTACTTC. This chain uses TRBV27 with TRBJ2-7; 8 bases fit TRBD2. Germline V gene lookup returns CDR1 MNHEY and CDR2 SMNVEV (reference sequence). The CDR3 sequence is 14 residues long. Trimming removed 5 bases from V and 0 bases from J; junction bases left unmatched: 3.

This clone was seen a handful of times. The CDR3 loop is CASSPGGGEKLFF. The CDR3 DNA reads as TGTGCCAGCTCACCGGGCGGAGGTGAAAAACTGTTTTTT. The chain combines TRBV18 with TRBJ1-4, with D unresolved. The CDR3 loop spans 13 amino acids. V dropped 3 bases and J dropped 7 bases, with 9 bases sitting between them. CDR1 and CDR2 from the germline V gene are KGHSH and LQKENI.

The chain combines TRBV7-2 with TRBJ2-1, with D possibly being TRBD1 (6 bases). Trimming took off 5 bases at V and 8 bases at J, with 13 bases between the two ends. CDR1 and CDR2 (germline): SGHTA, FQGNSA. The CDR3 is 13 residues long. The CDR3 DNA is TGTGCCAGCAGCCTTACAGGGTATGATGAGCAGTTCTTC. This encodes CASSLTGYDEQFF. Combining the CDR3 with reference TRBV7-2 and TRBJ2-1 gives the whole variable domain GAGVSQSPSNKVTEKGKDVELRCDPISGHTALYWYRQSLGQGLEFLIYFQGNSAPDKSGLPSDRFSAERTGGSVSTLTIQRTQQEDSAVYLCASSLTGYDEQFFGPGTRLTVL.

The chain joins TRBV15 to TRBJ2-7; TRBD2 might be the D (7 bases). The germline V and J ends were trimmed by 0 bases and 2 bases, with 11 bases remaining between them. There are 15 residues in the CDR3. Looked up from germline, CDR1 is LNHNV and CDR2 is YYDKDF (reference sequence). CDR3 DNA sequence: TGTGCCACCAGCAGAGATAGGGGGGGAGCCTACGAGCAGTACTTC. It specifies CATSRDRGGAYEQYF.

A remark on this clone: Other DNA sequences within the sample encode an identical CDR3. The chain employs TRBV5-4 and TRBJ2-7, with a possible D match to TRBD1 (6 bases). V lost 1 base, J lost 2 bases, and 10 bases lay in between. The CDR3 spans 14 residues. Germline V gene sequence: CDR1 SGHNT, CDR2 YYREEE (reference sequence). As DNA, the CDR3 is TGTGCCAGCAGCTTGCAGGGGCCCACCTACGAGCAGTACTTC. The encoded protein is CASSLQGPTYEQYF.

In the case of this clone: This same CDR3 is encoded by further DNA sequences in the sample. The chain uses TRBV5-1 and TRBJ1-3, with D possibly TRBD1 on 6 matching bases. CDR1 is SGHRS, CDR2 YFSETQ, per germline. This CDR3 is 14 amino acids long. The germline V and J ends were trimmed by 3 bases and 0 bases, with 7 bases remaining between them. DNA for the CDR3: TGCGCCAGCAGCTCGGGGGCCTCTGGAAACACCATATATTTT. It translates to CASSSGASGNTIYF.

By share of the sample, this clone is medium-sized. V usage is TRBV11-2 and J usage is TRBJ2-3, with 10 bases identical to TRBD2. The CDR3 consists of 17 residues. Per the germline V gene, CDR1 is SGHAT and CDR2 is FQNNGV. V shed 5 bases, J shed 1 base, and the junction held 9 bases outside the gene matches. CDR3 in amino acids: CASSPRGLAGGTDTQYF. The CDR3 DNA is TGTGCCAGCAGCCCACGGGGTCTAGCGGGGGGCACAGATACGCAGTATTTT.

The V call is TRBV28, the J call TRBJ2-6; a possible D gene is TRBD1 (6 bases). CDR1 MDHEN and CDR2 SYDVKM come from the germline V gene. The V end lost 8 bases, the J end lost 0 bases, and 11 bases lay between the germline ends. This CDR3 has 15 residues. The CDR3 loop is CASEQGTSGANVLTF. DNA for the CDR3: TGTGCCAGCGAACAGGGTACCTCTGGGGCCAACGTCCTGACTTTC.

V and J are TRBV7-2 and TRBJ2-7; D is perhaps TRBD2 (6 bases). The CDR3 is 15 residues long. The germline gives CDR1 SGHTA, CDR2 FQGNSA. The V end lost 5 bases, the J end lost 2 bases, and 16 bases lay between the germline ends. As DNA, the CDR3 is TGTGCCAGCAGCGAAGTGGGGGGACTCACCTACGAGCAGTACTTC. Protein product: CASSEVGGLTYEQYF.

The V and J genes are TRBV7-3 and TRBJ1-5, with no clear D. V lost 5 bases, J lost 2 bases, and 7 bases lay in between. CDR1 is SGHTA and CDR2 is FQGTGA in the germline V gene. CDR3 length: 13 amino acids. The CDR3 loop reads CASSIDGNQPQHF. The CDR3 coding sequence is TGTGCCAGCAGCATAGACGGCAATCAGCCCCAGCATTTT. The full variable domain, in which reference TRBV7-3 and TRBJ1-5 provide the parts outside the CDR3, is GAGVSQTPSNKVTEKGKYVELRCDPISGHTALYWYRQSLGQGPEFLIYFQGTGAADDSGLPNDRFFAVRPEGSVSTLKIQRTERGDSAVYLCASSIDGNQPQHFGDGTRLSIL.

The chain combines TRBV7-9 with TRBJ2-2; 8 bases match TRBD1. The CDR3 contains 16 residues. Per germline, CDR1 SEHNR and CDR2 FQNEAQ (reference sequence). Trimming cost V 5 bases and J 0 bases; bases outside gene matches: 5. The CDR3 loop is CASSRGQGPNTGELFF. CDR3 DNA: TGTGCCAGCAGCCGCGGACAGGGTCCGAACACCGGGGAGCTGTTTTTT.

This clone was recorded a few times. The chain joins TRBV7-2 to TRBJ1-4; D remains ambiguous. V was clipped by 5 bases and J by 3 bases, with 16 bases between them. CDR1 and CDR2 (germline): SGHTA, FQGNSA. This CDR3 region has 16 residues. CDR3 sequence (DNA): TGTGCCAGCAGCCGCGTCGGGTTTTTATCTAATGAAAAACTGTTTTTT. It translates to CASSRVGFLSNEKLFF.

A note on this clone: Other DNA variants within this sample encode the same CDR3. The V and J genes are TRBV30 and TRBJ1-1; D ambiguous. Looked up from germline, CDR1 is GTSNPN and CDR2 is SVGIG (reference sequence). This CDR3 spans 13 amino acids. Trimming stripped 4 bases from V and 1 base from J, with 10 bases between. The CDR3 region has the DNA TGTGCCTGGAACAATCGGGCGAACACTGAAGCTTTCTTT. Translation gives CAWNNRANTEAFF.